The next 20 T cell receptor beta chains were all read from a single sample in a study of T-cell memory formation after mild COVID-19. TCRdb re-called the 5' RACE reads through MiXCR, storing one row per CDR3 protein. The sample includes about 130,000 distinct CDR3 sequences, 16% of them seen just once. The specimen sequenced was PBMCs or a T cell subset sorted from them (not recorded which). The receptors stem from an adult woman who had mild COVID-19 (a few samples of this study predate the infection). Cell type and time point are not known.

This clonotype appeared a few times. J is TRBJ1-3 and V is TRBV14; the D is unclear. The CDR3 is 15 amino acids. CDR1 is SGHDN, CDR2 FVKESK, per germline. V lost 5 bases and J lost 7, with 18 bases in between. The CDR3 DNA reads TGTGCCAGCAGCTCTCACACGGTGTGGAGCAACACCATATATTTT. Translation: CASSSHTVWSNTIYF.

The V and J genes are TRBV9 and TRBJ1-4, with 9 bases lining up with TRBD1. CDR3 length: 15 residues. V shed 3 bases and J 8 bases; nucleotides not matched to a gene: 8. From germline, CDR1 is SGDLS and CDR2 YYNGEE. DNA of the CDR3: TGTGCCAGCAGCGCATCCGGGACAGGGAGCGAAAAACTGTTTTTT. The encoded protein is CASSASGTGSEKLFF.

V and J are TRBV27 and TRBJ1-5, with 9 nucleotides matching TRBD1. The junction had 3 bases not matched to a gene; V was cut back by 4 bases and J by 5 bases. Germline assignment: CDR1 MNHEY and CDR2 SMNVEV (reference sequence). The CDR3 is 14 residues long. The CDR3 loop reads CASSSRTGDQPQHF. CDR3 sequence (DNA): TGTGCCAGCAGTTCTAGGACAGGGGATCAGCCCCAGCATTTT.

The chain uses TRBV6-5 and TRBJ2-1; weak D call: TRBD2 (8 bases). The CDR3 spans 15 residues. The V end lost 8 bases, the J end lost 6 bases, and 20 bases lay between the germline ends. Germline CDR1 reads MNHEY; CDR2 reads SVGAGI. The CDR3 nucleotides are TGTGCCAGCGGGAGGACAGGACTAGCTGGCAATGAGCAGTTCTTC. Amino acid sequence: CASGRTGLAGNEQFF.

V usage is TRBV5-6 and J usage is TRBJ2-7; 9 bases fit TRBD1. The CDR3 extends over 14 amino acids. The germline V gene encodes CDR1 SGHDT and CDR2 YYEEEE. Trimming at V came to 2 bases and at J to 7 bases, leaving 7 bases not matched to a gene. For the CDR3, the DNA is TGTGCCAGCAGCTTTGGGACAGGGTCGCGAGAGCAGTACTTC. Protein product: CASSFGTGSREQYF.

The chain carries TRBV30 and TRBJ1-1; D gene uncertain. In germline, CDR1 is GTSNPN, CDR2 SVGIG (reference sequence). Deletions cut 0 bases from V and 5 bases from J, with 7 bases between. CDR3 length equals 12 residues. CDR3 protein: CAWSVLGTEAFF. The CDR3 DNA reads TGTGCCTGGAGTGTACTCGGAACTGAAGCTTTCTTT.

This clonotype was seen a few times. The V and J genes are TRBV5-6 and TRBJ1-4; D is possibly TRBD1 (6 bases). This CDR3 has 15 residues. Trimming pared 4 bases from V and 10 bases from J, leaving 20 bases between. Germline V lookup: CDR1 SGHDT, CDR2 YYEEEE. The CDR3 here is CASSNLKGERGKLFF. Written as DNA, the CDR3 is TGTGCCAGCAGCAACCTTAAGGGGGAAAGGGGAAAACTGTTTTTT.

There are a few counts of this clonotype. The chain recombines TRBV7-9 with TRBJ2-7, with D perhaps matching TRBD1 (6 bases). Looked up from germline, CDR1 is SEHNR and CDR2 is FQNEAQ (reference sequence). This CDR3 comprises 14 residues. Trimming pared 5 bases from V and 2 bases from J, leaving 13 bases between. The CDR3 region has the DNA TGTGCCAGCAGCACCCCGGGACAACCCTACGAGCAGTACTTC. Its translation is CASSTPGQPYEQYF.

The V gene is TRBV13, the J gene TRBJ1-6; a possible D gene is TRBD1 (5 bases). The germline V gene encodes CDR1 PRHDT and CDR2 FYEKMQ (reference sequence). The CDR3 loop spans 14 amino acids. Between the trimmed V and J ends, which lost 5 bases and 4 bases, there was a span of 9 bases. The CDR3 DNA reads TGTGCCAGCAGCCCCAGGGATTATAATTCACCCCTCCACTTT. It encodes CASSPRDYNSPLHF.

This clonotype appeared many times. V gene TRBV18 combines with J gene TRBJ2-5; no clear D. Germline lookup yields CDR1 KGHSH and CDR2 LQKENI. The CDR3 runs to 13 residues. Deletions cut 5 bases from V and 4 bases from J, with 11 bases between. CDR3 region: CASSAFMGETQYF. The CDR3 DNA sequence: TGTGCCAGCTCAGCCTTTATGGGAGAGACCCAGTACTTC.

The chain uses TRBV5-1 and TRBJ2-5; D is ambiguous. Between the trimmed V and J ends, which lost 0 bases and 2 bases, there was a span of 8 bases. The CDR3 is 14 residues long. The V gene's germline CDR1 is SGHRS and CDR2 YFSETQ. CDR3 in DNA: TGCGCCAGCAGCTTGGGGGCAGCTCAAGAGACCCAGTACTTC. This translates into CASSLGAAQETQYF.

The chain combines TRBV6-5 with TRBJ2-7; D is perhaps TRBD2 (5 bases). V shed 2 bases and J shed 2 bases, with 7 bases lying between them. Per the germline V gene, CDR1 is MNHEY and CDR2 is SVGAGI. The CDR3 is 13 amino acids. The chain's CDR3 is CASSYGRTYEQYF. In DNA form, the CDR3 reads TGTGCCAGCAGTTACGGGAGAACCTACGAGCAGTACTTC.

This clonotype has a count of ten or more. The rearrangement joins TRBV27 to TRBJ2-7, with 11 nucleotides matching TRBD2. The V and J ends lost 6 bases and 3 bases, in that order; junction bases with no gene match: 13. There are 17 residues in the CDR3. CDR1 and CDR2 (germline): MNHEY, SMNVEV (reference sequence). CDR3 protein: CASSQKSLGLADYEQYF. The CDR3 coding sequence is TGTGCCAGCAGCCAAAAGTCTCTGGGACTAGCGGACTACGAGCAGTACTTC.

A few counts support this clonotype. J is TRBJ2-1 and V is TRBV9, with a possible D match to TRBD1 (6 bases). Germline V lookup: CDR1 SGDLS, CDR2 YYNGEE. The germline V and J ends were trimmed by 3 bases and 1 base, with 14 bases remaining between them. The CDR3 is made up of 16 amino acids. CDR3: CASSARAGESYNEQFF. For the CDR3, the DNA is TGTGCCAGCAGCGCTCGAGCAGGGGAATCCTACAATGAGCAGTTCTTC.

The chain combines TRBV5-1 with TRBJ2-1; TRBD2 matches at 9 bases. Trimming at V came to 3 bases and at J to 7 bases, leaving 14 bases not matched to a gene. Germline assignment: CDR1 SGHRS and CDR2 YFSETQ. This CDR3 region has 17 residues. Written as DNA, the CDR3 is TGCGCCAGCAGCTCTTTGACCCGCGGGGGGGCTCGAAATGAGCAGTTCTTC. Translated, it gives CASSSLTRGGARNEQFF.

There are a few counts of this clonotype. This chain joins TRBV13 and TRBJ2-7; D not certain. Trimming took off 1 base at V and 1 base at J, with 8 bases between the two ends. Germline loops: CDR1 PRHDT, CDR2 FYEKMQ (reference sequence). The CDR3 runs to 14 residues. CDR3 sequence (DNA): TGTGCCAGCAGCTTAGAGGGTGATTCCTACGAGCAGTACTTC. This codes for CASSLEGDSYEQYF.

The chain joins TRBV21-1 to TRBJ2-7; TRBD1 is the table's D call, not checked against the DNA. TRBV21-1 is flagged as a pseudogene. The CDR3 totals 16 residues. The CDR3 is CASSKALRTPTYEQYF. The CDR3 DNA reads TGTGCCAGCAGCAAAGCGCTCAGGACACCGACCTACGAGCAGTACTTC.

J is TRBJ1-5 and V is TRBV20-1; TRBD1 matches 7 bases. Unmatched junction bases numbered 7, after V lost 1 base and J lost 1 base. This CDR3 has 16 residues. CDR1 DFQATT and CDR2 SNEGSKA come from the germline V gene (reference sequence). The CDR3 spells CSARGRTGLSNQPQHF. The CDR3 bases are TGCAGTGCTAGAGGAAGGACAGGTTTGAGCAATCAGCCCCAGCATTTT.

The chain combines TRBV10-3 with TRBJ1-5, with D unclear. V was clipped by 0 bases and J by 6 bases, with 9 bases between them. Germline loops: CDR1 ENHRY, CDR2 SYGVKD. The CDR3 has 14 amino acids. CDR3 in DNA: TGTGCCATCAGTGAGTCGGGCGGCAGTCAGCCCCAGCATTTT. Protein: CAISESGGSQPQHF.

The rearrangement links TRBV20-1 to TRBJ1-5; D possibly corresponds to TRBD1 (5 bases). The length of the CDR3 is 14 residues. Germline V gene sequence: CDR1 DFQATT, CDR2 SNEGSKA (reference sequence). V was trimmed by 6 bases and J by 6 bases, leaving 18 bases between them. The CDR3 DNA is TGCAGTGCCAGAACCGGGACCCGACGTCAGCCCCAGCATTTT. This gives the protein CSARTGTRRQPQHF.